What follows are 27 T cell receptor beta chains derived from one specimen sequenced in a study of PD-1 blockade in classical Hodgkin lymphoma. Repertoires were generated with immunoSEQ multiplex PCR, while TCRdb's copy carries only in-frame clones and drops some. The table shows 20,000 to 25,000 clones, with 70% to 75% occurring only once. Indicated time point: cycle 4 day 1 (C4D1), after five to seven weeks of nivolumab. Every patient experienced relapse after autologous stem cell transplantation, and brentuximab vedotin exposure varied. This specimen was peripheral blood mononuclear cells (PBMCs), taken before the fourth cycle of nivolumab. These receptors originate from a human donor with classical Hodgkin lymphoma.

This clone was found a few times. This rearrangement joins TRBV14 to TRBJ1-2; TRBD1 matches 7 bases. CDR1 is SGHDN and CDR2 is FVKESK in the germline V gene. V was pared by 3 bases and J by 6 bases, with 10 bases of the junction left unmatched. The CDR3 has 15 residues. CDR3 in amino acids: CASSHRGQSFDGYTF. The CDR3 DNA sequence: TGTGCCAGCAGCCACCGGGGACAGTCATTCGATGGCTACACCTTC.

J is TRBJ1-3 and V is TRBV5-1, with D unresolved. In germline, CDR1 is SGHRS, CDR2 YFSETQ. V dropped 4 bases and J dropped 4 bases, with 9 bases sitting between them. This CDR3 contains 13 residues. CDR3 protein: CASSLGGGNTIYF. CDR3 nucleotide sequence: TGCGCCAGCAGCCTCGGTGGCGGAAACACCATATATTTT.

The CDR3 sequence is CASSSGTGWEKLFF. The CDR3 DNA reads as TGTGCCAGCAGCTCCGGGACAGGGTGGGAAAAACTGTTTTTT. The chain links TRBV6-6 to TRBJ1-4, with 9 bases lining up with TRBD1. Germline V gene sequence: CDR1 MNHNY, CDR2 SVGAGI (reference sequence). This CDR3 spans 14 amino acids. Losses at the gene ends were 6 bases for V and 8 bases for J; bases not matched to a gene: 7.

This clone was detected a few times. This rearrangement joins TRBV6-5 to TRBJ1-5, with D uncertain. Germline V gene data show CDR1 as MNHEY and CDR2 as SVGAGI. V was pared by 8 bases and J by 6 bases, with 11 bases between. CDR3 length equals 12 residues. CDR3 coding DNA: TGTGCCAGCGGCAGATTGAGTCAGCCCCAGCATTTT. Its translation: CASGRLSQPQHF.

The rearrangement uses TRBV4-2 and TRBJ2-7; D perhaps matches TRBD1 (6 bases). Trimming shortened V by 0 bases and J by 3 bases, and 12 bases separated the two germline ends. Looked up from germline, CDR1 is LGHNA and CDR2 is YNFKEQ. The CDR3 has 15 residues. For the CDR3, the DNA is TGTGCCAGCAGCCAAGAAGGGCAGGGGCTCTACGAGCAGTACTTC. Its protein is CASSQEGQGLYEQYF.

The table lists this clone with a few counts. The chain employs TRBV10-3 and TRBJ2-2, with 7 bases identical to TRBD2. This CDR3 contains 14 residues. The germline gives CDR1 ENHRY, CDR2 SYGVKD. Unmatched junction bases numbered 3, after V lost 8 bases and J lost 0 bases. CDR3 sequence: CAIGGVSNTGELFF. The CDR3 DNA reads TGTGCCATCGGGGGGGTCTCGAACACCGGGGAGCTGTTTTTT.

V and J are TRBV7-7 and TRBJ2-5; D is undetermined. V lost 3 bases to trimming and J lost 5 bases, with 13 bases between them. CDR1 is SSHAT, CDR2 FNYEAQ, per germline (reference sequence). CDR3 length equals 14 residues. The CDR3, as DNA: TGTGCCAGCAGCTTCTTTCAAGAAGCGGAGACCCAGTACTTC. Protein: CASSFFQEAETQYF.

The chain joins TRBV6-5 to TRBJ2-7; no reliable D call. The CDR3 length is 13 residues. Germline values: CDR1 MNHEY, CDR2 SVGAGI. V was pared by 2 bases and J by 7 bases, with 12 bases between. The CDR3 protein is CASSYESVWEQYF. CDR3 nucleotides: TGTGCCAGCAGTTACGAGTCGGTTTGGGAGCAGTACTTC.

The rearrangement links TRBV4-1 to TRBJ2-7; 11 bases line up with TRBD1. The germline V gene encodes CDR1 MGHRA and CDR2 YSYEKL. V gave up 3 bases and J gave up 7 bases; unmatched junction bases: 5. This CDR3 spans 14 amino acids. CDR3 sequence: CASSHGQGAREQYF. The CDR3 DNA follows: TGCGCCAGCAGCCACGGACAGGGGGCTCGGGAGCAGTACTTC.

This clone has a single count. The chain has TRBV2 and TRBJ2-5; TRBD2 agrees at 9 bases. The length of the CDR3 is 13 residues. Germline CDR1 and CDR2: SNHLY and FYNNEI. Unmatched junction bases numbered 8, after V lost 10 bases and J lost 5 bases. The CDR3 is CANRQGTSETQYF. The CDR3 bases are TGTGCCAACCGCCAGGGGACTAGCGAGACCCAGTACTTC.

V is TRBV11-3 and J is TRBJ2-1, with TRBD2 identical over 10 bases. CDR3 length equals 15 residues. The V gene's germline CDR1 is SGHNT and CDR2 YENEEA. V gave up 2 bases and J gave up 6 bases; unmatched junction bases: 4. CDR3 sequence (DNA): TGTGCCAGCAGCTTATTCGTAGCGGGGGGCAATGAGCAGTTCTTC. Its translation is CASSLFVAGGNEQFF.

This chain connects TRBV5-1 to TRBJ2-5; 7 nucleotides align to TRBD1. The V gene end was trimmed by 1 base and the J gene end by 0 bases; junction bases not matched to a gene: 3. Germline V gene sequence: CDR1 SGHRS, CDR2 YFSETQ. The CDR3 has 15 amino acids. CDR3 DNA sequence: TGCGCCAGCAGCTTGAAGACAGGGTACCAAGAGACCCAGTACTTC. Its protein is CASSLKTGYQETQYF. Together with reference TRBV5-1 and TRBJ2-5, the CDR3 gives the full variable domain: KAGVTQTPRYLIKTRGQQVTLSCSPISGHRSVSWYQQTPGQGLQFLFEYFSETQRNKGNFPGRFSGRQFSNSRSEMNVSTLELGDSALYLCASSLKTGYQETQYFGPGTRLLVL.

V and J are TRBV5-1 and TRBJ1-2; 8 positions agree with TRBD1. Germline lookup yields CDR1 SGHRS and CDR2 YFSETQ. V trimming: 4 bases; J trimming: 3 bases; junction bases outside the gene matches: 8. The CDR3 is made up of 15 amino acids. The CDR3 protein is CASSAGQARDYGYTF. The CDR3 region has the DNA TGCGCCAGCAGCGCGGGACAGGCTAGGGACTATGGCTACACCTTC. The full variable domain, in which reference TRBV5-1 and TRBJ1-2 provide the parts outside the CDR3, is KAGVTQTPRYLIKTRGQQVTLSCSPISGHRSVSWYQQTPGQGLQFLFEYFSETQRNKGNFPGRFSGRQFSNSRSEMNVSTLELGDSALYLCASSAGQARDYGYTFGSGTRLTVV.

This clone appeared a few times. The V call is TRBV7-9, the J call TRBJ2-3; D uncertain. Per the germline V gene, CDR1 is SEHNR and CDR2 is FQNEAQ (reference sequence). Trimming removed 3 bases at V and 4 bases at J, with 17 bases between. CDR3 size: 16 residues. CDR3 DNA: TGTGCCAGCAGCTTGGGGAACAACCTTGGGGCAGATACGCAGTATTTT. This codes for CASSLGNNLGADTQYF. The full variable domain, rest sourced from reference TRBV7-9 and TRBJ2-3, is DTGVSQNPRHKITKRGQNVTFRCDPISEHNRLYWYRQTLGQGPEFLTYFQNEAQLEKSRLLSDRFSAERPKGSFSTLEIQRTEQGDSAMYLCASSLGNNLGADTQYFGPGTRLTVL.

The CDR3 here is CASRSSGGPNQPQHF. CDR3 DNA: TGTGCCAGTAGGTCGAGTGGGGGCCCAAATCAGCCCCAGCATTTT. The chain links TRBV19 to TRBJ1-5, with D maybe TRBD1 (6 bases). CDR1 and CDR2 (germline): LNHDA, SQIVND (reference sequence). This CDR3 region has 15 residues. Trimming removed 6 bases at V and 4 bases at J, with 16 bases between.

The chain couples TRBV19 to TRBJ1-6, with a possible D match to TRBD1 (5 bases). The length of the CDR3 is 15 residues. Deletions cut 5 bases from V and 8 bases from J, with 16 bases between. From germline, CDR1 is LNHDA and CDR2 SQIVND (reference sequence). The CDR3 region is CASSVKAGGYSPLHF. The CDR3 region has the DNA TGTGCCAGTAGTGTTAAGGCGGGGGGATATTCACCCCTCCACTTT.

This rearrangement joins TRBV6-5 to TRBJ1-2, with D perhaps TRBD1 (5 bases). Germline V gene sequence: CDR1 MNHEY, CDR2 SVGAGI. V was trimmed by 6 bases and J by 8 bases, leaving 16 bases between them. The CDR3 extends over 13 amino acids. CDR3 loop: CASSPLGPQGYTF. The CDR3 DNA is TGTGCCAGCAGCCCTCTGGGACCGCAAGGCTACACCTTC.

The chain has TRBV4-1 and TRBJ2-5; the D gene is possibly TRBD2 (5 bases). The V and J ends lost 1 base and 4 bases respectively, with 16 bases between them. Germline V gene sequence: CDR1 MGHRA, CDR2 YSYEKL. The CDR3 consists of 16 residues. The CDR3 bases are TGCGCCAGCAGCCAAGTCCCGGACTCGGGGAGAGAGACCCAGTACTTC. It is translated as CASSQVPDSGRETQYF.

This clone was seen a few times. The chain carries TRBV29-1 and TRBJ1-1; the D is unclear. V was cut by 1 base and J by 11 bases, with 11 bases left in between. The CDR3 runs to 11 residues. Germline V CDR1 and CDR2: SQVTM, ANQGSEA. CDR3 nucleotide sequence: TGCAGCGTTGAAGTTGGGTTGCGGGCTTTCTTT. Protein product: CSVEVGLRAFF.

This chain joins TRBV4-3 and TRBJ1-6, with 8 bases that match TRBD1. The CDR3 covers 13 residues. Germline lookup yields CDR1 LGHNA and CDR2 YSLEER. V dropped 3 bases and J dropped 9; count of bases not matched to a gene: 1. The CDR3 loop is CASSQDRVSPLHF. The CDR3 nucleotides are TGCGCCAGCAGCCAGGACAGGGTTTCACCCCTCCACTTT.

The V and J genes are TRBV5-4 and TRBJ1-1; D is unclear. V was pared by 0 bases and J by 5 bases, with 11 bases between. The length of the CDR3 is 14 residues. CDR1 is SGHNT, CDR2 YYREEE, per germline (reference sequence). The CDR3 DNA sequence: TGTGCCAGCAGCTTGGACAGCGCCCCAACTGAAGCTTTCTTT. Translating it yields CASSLDSAPTEAFF.

This chain links TRBV11-2 with TRBJ2-2, with 9 bases identical to TRBD2. From germline, CDR1 is SGHAT and CDR2 FQNNGV. The CDR3 runs 16 residues. Trimming cost V 5 bases and J 2 bases; bases outside gene matches: 6. CDR3 sequence reads: CASSPREGANTGELFF. The CDR3 region has the DNA TGTGCCAGCAGCCCGCGGGAGGGCGCAAACACCGGGGAGCTGTTTTTT.

The rearrangement joins TRBV5-4 to TRBJ2-1; 8 positions match TRBD1. Germline-derived CDR1 and CDR2 are SGHNT and YYREEE (reference sequence). With 4 bases clipped from V and 6 bases from J, the junction kept 12 bases outside the gene matches. The CDR3 sequence is 16 residues long. CDR3: CASSHGQGNLFNEQFF. The CDR3 nucleotides are TGTGCCAGCAGCCATGGACAGGGTAATCTATTCAATGAGCAGTTCTTC.

The chain joins TRBV27 to TRBJ2-3; D is ambiguous. Trimming took 3 bases from V and 3 from J, leaving 10 bases between them. Looked up from germline, CDR1 is MNHEY and CDR2 is SMNVEV (reference sequence). The length of the CDR3 is 14 residues. The CDR3 spells CASSFEFTTDTQYF. For the CDR3, the DNA is TGTGCCAGCAGTTTTGAGTTTACGACAGATACGCAGTATTTT.

This rearrangement joins TRBV10-2 to TRBJ1-4; no firm D call. Trimming shortened V by 7 bases and J by 14 bases, and 14 bases separated the two germline ends. The CDR3 is 11 amino acids. Germline-derived CDR1 and CDR2 are WSHSY and SAAADI. CDR3 nucleotides: TGCGCCAGCACCGACCGGGGAAGGCTGTTTTTT. This translates into CASTDRGRLFF.

This clone occurred a few times. This sequence joins TRBV10-2 and TRBJ2-1; D is undetermined. V lost 3 bases, J lost 8 bases, and 17 bases lay in between. This CDR3 has 15 residues. Germline lookup yields CDR1 WSHSY and CDR2 SAAADI. CDR3 residues: CASSDGRTPGHEQFF. CDR3 in DNA: TGCGCCAGCAGTGATGGTAGGACCCCTGGTCATGAGCAGTTCTTC.

The V gene is TRBV19, the J gene TRBJ1-5; the D gene is possibly TRBD1 (6 bases). This CDR3 comprises 13 residues. The germline V gene encodes CDR1 LNHDA and CDR2 SQIVND (reference sequence). The germline V and J ends were trimmed by 2 bases and 8 bases, with 10 bases remaining between them. This chain's CDR3 is CASSITGWEPQHF. In DNA, the CDR3 is TGTGCCAGTAGTATAACAGGGTGGGAGCCCCAGCATTTT. Full variable domain (missing parts from reference TRBV19 and TRBJ1-5): DGGITQSPKYLFRKEGQNVTLSCEQNLNHDAMYWYRQDPGQGLRLIYYSQIVNDFQKGDIAEGYSVSREKKESFPLTVTSAQKNPTAFYLCASSITGWEPQHFGDGTRLSIL.